Below, 27 T cell receptor beta chains from the same sample are listed, as sequenced in a study of blood T cell repertoires in COVID-19. The method was immunoSEQ multiplex PCR; TCRdb's version includes in-frame clones alone and lacks a portion of them. The sample comprises 70,000 or so clones, over 65% of which are singletons, and roughly a third rests with the top ten. Sequenced material: peripheral blood. Every receptor here comes from a woman aged 65 to 85 with acute or convalescent COVID-19.

This chain uses TRBV28 with TRBJ2-7, with TRBD2 as a possible D gene (5 bases). Germline CDR1 reads MDHEN; CDR2 reads SYDVKM. CDR3 length: 13 residues. Trimming removed 4 bases at V and 3 bases at J, with 10 bases between. The CDR3 DNA follows: TGTGCCAGCAGTTCTCCAGGAGGCTACGAGCAGTACTTC. Translating gives CASSSPGGYEQYF.

This clone showed up just a few times. The sample holds other DNA sequences that translate to the same CDR3. The V gene is TRBV6-5, the J gene TRBJ2-3; TRBD2 might be the D (6 bases). The CDR3 is 15 residues long. Germline V gives CDR1 MNHEY, CDR2 SVGAGI. Trimming took 0 bases from V and 2 from J, leaving 9 bases between them. The CDR3: CASSYSGGATDTQYF. The CDR3 DNA reads TGTGCCAGCAGTTACTCGGGGGGAGCCACAGATACGCAGTATTTT.

The rearrangement links TRBV5-1 to TRBJ2-6; D is uncertain. The CDR3 covers 15 residues. V shed 0 bases and J shed 0 bases, with 4 bases lying between them. Germline V gene sequence: CDR1 SGHRS, CDR2 YFSETQ. DNA of the CDR3: TGCGCCAGCAGCTTGGACAACTCTGGGGCCAACGTCCTGACTTTC. It translates to CASSLDNSGANVLTF.

The chain recombines TRBV7-2 with TRBJ1-2; no clear D gene. Per germline, CDR1 SGHTA and CDR2 FQGNSA. There are 15 residues in the CDR3. V was clipped by 1 base and J by 4 bases, with 13 bases between them. The CDR3 loop is CASSLVGRIGYGYTF. The CDR3 DNA follows: TGTGCCAGCAGCTTAGTGGGGAGAATCGGCTATGGCTACACCTTC.

V gene TRBV15 combines with J gene TRBJ2-1; 7 nucleotides align to TRBD2. There are 15 residues in the CDR3. V dropped 5 bases and J dropped 8; count of bases not matched to a gene: 12. Germline-derived CDR1 and CDR2 are LNHNV and YYDKDF (reference sequence). The CDR3: CATSLPGLGRHEQFF. CDR3 DNA: TGTGCCACCAGCCTGCCGGGACTCGGGAGGCATGAGCAGTTCTTC.

The chain has TRBV5-1 and TRBJ1-1, with 11 bases identical to TRBD1. Germline values: CDR1 SGHRS, CDR2 YFSETQ. The CDR3 contains 15 residues. The J segment lost 7 bases and the V segment lost 4 bases, leaving 9 bases of the junction unmatched. DNA of the CDR3: TGCGCCAGCAGCACTTCCTGGGGGACAGGGGGTGAAGCTTTCTTT. This sequence encodes CASSTSWGTGGEAFF.

The chain carries TRBV30 and TRBJ1-1; 11 bases map to TRBD1. There are 15 residues in the CDR3. Germline V gene sequence: CDR1 GTSNPN, CDR2 SVGIG (reference sequence). V was clipped by 4 bases and J by 3 bases; unmatched bases: 7. CDR3 in amino acids: CAWKGQGAEDTEAFF. The CDR3 DNA sequence: TGTGCCTGGAAAGGACAGGGGGCTGAGGACACTGAAGCTTTCTTT.

This sequence joins TRBV4-1 and TRBJ2-1, with TRBD2 matching over 14 bases. Per germline, CDR1 MGHRA and CDR2 YSYEKL. The CDR3 runs 15 residues. Trimming removed 3 bases from V and 10 bases from J; junction bases left unmatched: 5. For the CDR3, the DNA is TGCGCCAGCAGCCAGACTAGCGGGGGGGCTGGGGAGCAGTTCTTC. Translation: CASSQTSGGAGEQFF.

V usage is TRBV28 and J usage is TRBJ1-2; D not resolved. The ends were cut back, 3 bases at V and 1 base at J, with 6 bases in the middle. Germline values: CDR1 MDHEN, CDR2 SYDVKM. This CDR3 region has 13 residues. The CDR3 coding sequence is TGTGCCAGCAGTTTGGGCAATAACTATGGCTACACCTTC. It translates to CASSLGNNYGYTF.

The chain has TRBV7-2 and TRBJ1-4; 8 bases are a match to TRBD1. After removal of 1 base from V and 8 bases from J, the junction contained 9 bases not matched to a gene. Germline CDR1 and CDR2: SGHTA and FQGNSA. The CDR3 is 16 residues long. This CDR3 is CASSLDSRGPREKLFF. CDR3 DNA: TGTGCCAGCAGCTTAGATTCCAGGGGGCCGCGGGAAAAACTGTTTTTT.

The sample holds one count of this clone. The J gene is TRBJ2-7, the V gene TRBV30; maybe TRBD2 (5 bases). The CDR3 loop spans 12 amino acids. V was trimmed by 0 bases and J by 5 bases, leaving 8 bases between them. Germline CDR1 reads GTSNPN; CDR2 reads SVGIG (reference sequence). As DNA, the CDR3 is TGTGCCTGGAGTGTAGGGCGGGACGAGCAGTACTTC. Translating it yields CAWSVGRDEQYF.

The chain couples TRBV4-2 to TRBJ1-2; 8 positions match TRBD1. Germline values: CDR1 LGHNA, CDR2 YNFKEQ. Trimming at V came to 0 bases and at J to 3 bases, leaving 6 bases not matched to a gene. The CDR3 runs 16 residues. The DNA for the CDR3 is TGTGCCAGCAGCCAAGATGGACAGGGAGAGGACTATGGCTACACCTTC. Translation: CASSQDGQGEDYGYTF.

This sequence joins TRBV29-1 and TRBJ1-2; D is perhaps TRBD1 (5 bases). CDR3 length: 13 residues. Looked up from germline, CDR1 is SQVTM and CDR2 is ANQGSEA. Trimming took 8 bases from V and 7 from J, leaving 20 bases between them. CDR3 protein: CSSHSGGKGGYTF. The DNA of the CDR3 is TGCAGCTCACACTCCGGGGGTAAGGGTGGCTACACCTTC.

As concerns this clone: This same CDR3 is encoded by further DNA sequences in the sample. This chain connects TRBV5-4 to TRBJ1-5; D is undetermined. V dropped 0 bases and J dropped 6 bases, with 10 bases sitting between them. CDR3 length: 14 amino acids. The germline CDR1 and CDR2 sequences are SGHNT and YYREEE (reference sequence). CDR3 coding DNA: TGTGCCAGCAGCTTGGCGGGTGGGAGTCAGCCCCAGCATTTT. Translated, it gives CASSLAGGSQPQHF.

This clone occurred a few times. This rearrangement joins TRBV6-2 or TRBV6-3 to TRBJ1-2, with TRBD1 identical over 8 bases. Germline CDR1 reads MNHEY; CDR2 reads SVGEGT. The CDR3 consists of 18 residues. Trimming removed 2 bases from V and 7 bases from J; junction bases left unmatched: 18. DNA for the CDR3: TGTGCCAGCAGTTACATTTGTCCAGGGGGCGGTCATTACTGTGGCTACACCTTC. It encodes CASSYICPGGGHYCGYTF.

The chain joins TRBV13 to TRBJ2-1; TRBD1 matches at 7 bases. Germline values: CDR1 PRHDT, CDR2 FYEKMQ (reference sequence). V shed 4 bases, J shed 4 bases, and the junction held 13 bases outside the gene matches. The CDR3 is 17 amino acids. CDR3 loop: CASSSRTQGTIYNEQFF. CDR3 DNA sequence: TGTGCCAGCAGCTCGCGGACACAGGGGACGATATACAATGAGCAGTTCTTC.

The V and J genes are TRBV7-2 and TRBJ2-2; 9 bases are a match to TRBD2. CDR3 size: 19 residues. V was pared by 2 bases and J by 2 bases, with 12 bases of the junction left unmatched. Germline V gene sequence: CDR1 SGHTA, CDR2 FQGNSA. The CDR3 DNA reads as TGTGCCAGCAGCTTAAGAGGGACTAGCCCTGCACTAAACACCGGGGAGCTGTTTTTT. Translated: CASSLRGTSPALNTGELFF.

The rearrangement joins TRBV20-1 to TRBJ1-5; D remains ambiguous. The CDR3 totals 11 residues. V lost 1 base and J lost 9, with 7 bases in between. CDR1 is DFQATT, CDR2 SNEGSKA, per germline (reference sequence). DNA of the CDR3: TGCAGTGCTAGAGGGGAGGGGCCCCAGCATTTT. Translation: CSARGEGPQHF.

As DNA, the CDR3 is TGTGCCACCGGAATAGGGAGCTCCTACAATGAGCAGTTCTTC. It is translated as CATGIGSSYNEQFF. V usage is TRBV6-5 and J usage is TRBJ2-1, with D maybe TRBD2 (5 bases). V lost 10 bases, J lost 0 bases, and 13 bases lay in between. Germline V gene data show CDR1 as MNHEY and CDR2 as SVGAGI. CDR3 length: 14 amino acids.

V is TRBV7-6 and J is TRBJ1-2; TRBD1 is a possible D gene (6 bases). Germline CDR1 reads SGHVS; CDR2 reads FNYEAQ. With 1 base removed from V and 8 bases from J, the gap between germline ends came to 11 bases. The CDR3 extends over 13 amino acids. Written as DNA, the CDR3 is TGTGCCAGCAGCTTAGGGGACACAGGGGGCTACACCTTC. It specifies CASSLGDTGGYTF.

This chain uses TRBV9 with TRBJ1-2, with 10 bases fitting TRBD1. Germline loops: CDR1 SGDLS, CDR2 YYNGEE. This CDR3 contains 15 residues. The V segment lost 4 bases and the J segment 7 bases; nucleotides outside the gene matches: 10. The CDR3 region is CASSLKGTGETGYTF. The CDR3 DNA reads TGTGCCAGCAGCCTTAAGGGGACAGGGGAGACTGGCTACACCTTC.

The chain combines TRBV7-8 with TRBJ1-1; 8 bases map to TRBD1. J lost 0 bases, V lost 3 bases, and 3 bases had no gene match. Germline values: CDR1 SGHVS, CDR2 FQNEAQ. This CDR3 region has 15 residues. CDR3 sequence reads: CASSFWTGMNTEAFF. For the CDR3, the DNA is TGTGCCAGCAGCTTCTGGACAGGGATGAACACTGAAGCTTTCTTT.

V and J are TRBV21-1 and TRBJ1-4; TRBD1, the table's D call, lacks a check against the DNA. TRBV21-1 is assigned pseudogene status. The CDR3 contains 15 residues. In nucleotides, the CDR3 is TGTGCCAGCAGCAAACCCAGGGGTAATAATGAAAAACTGTTTTTT. Translated: CASSKPRGNNEKLFF.

The chain combines TRBV10-3 with TRBJ1-2, with TRBD1 identical over 11 bases. CDR3 length equals 14 residues. From germline, CDR1 is ENHRY and CDR2 SYGVKD. After removal of 2 bases from V and 7 bases from J, the junction contained 3 bases not matched to a gene. CDR3 region: CAISEGTGGSGYTF. The CDR3, as DNA: TGTGCCATCAGTGAGGGGACAGGGGGTAGTGGCTACACCTTC.

The chain carries TRBV19 and TRBJ2-5; perhaps TRBD2 as D (5 bases). Trimming cost V 0 bases and J 3 bases, with 11 bases left between them. CDR1 and CDR2 (germline): LNHDA, SQIVND (reference sequence). The CDR3 totals 15 residues. CDR3 DNA sequence: TGTGCCAGTAGTATAGATACTAGATTGGAAGAGACCCAGTACTTC. It yields the protein CASSIDTRLEETQYF.

The chain couples TRBV20-1 to TRBJ2-7; the D gene is possibly TRBD2 (5 bases). In germline, CDR1 is DFQATT, CDR2 SNEGSKA (reference sequence). The V end was cut by 3 bases, the J end by 3 bases, with 6 bases between. This CDR3 contains 11 residues. The CDR3: CSASRDYEQYF. The CDR3 region has the DNA TGCAGTGCTAGTCGGGACTACGAGCAGTACTTC.

The chain carries TRBV27 and TRBJ2-3, with 11 bases identical to TRBD2. Trimming at V came to 7 bases and at J to 6 bases, leaving 3 bases not matched to a gene. The CDR3 runs 13 residues. Germline V gene lookup returns CDR1 MNHEY and CDR2 SMNVEV (reference sequence). DNA of the CDR3: TGTGCCAGCAAATCTAGCGGGAGGGATACGCAGTATTTT. It is translated as CASKSSGRDTQYF.